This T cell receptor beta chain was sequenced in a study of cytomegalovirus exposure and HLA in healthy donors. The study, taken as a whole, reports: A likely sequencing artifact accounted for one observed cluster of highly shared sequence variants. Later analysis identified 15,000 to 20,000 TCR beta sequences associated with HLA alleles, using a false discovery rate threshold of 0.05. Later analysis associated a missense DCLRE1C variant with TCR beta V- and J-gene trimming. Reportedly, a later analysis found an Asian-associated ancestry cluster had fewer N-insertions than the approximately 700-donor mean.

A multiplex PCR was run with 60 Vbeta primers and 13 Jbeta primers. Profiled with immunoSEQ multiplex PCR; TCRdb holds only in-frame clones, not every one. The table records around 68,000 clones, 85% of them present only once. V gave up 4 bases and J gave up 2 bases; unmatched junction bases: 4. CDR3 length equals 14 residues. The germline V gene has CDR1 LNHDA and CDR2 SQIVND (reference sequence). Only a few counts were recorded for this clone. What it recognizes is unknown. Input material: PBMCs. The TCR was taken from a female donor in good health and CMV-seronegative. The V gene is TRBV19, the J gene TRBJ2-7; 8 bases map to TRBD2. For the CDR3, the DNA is TGTGCCAGTAGTAGTAGCGGGGCCGCCTACGAGCAGTACTTC. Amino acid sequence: CASSSSGAAYEQYF. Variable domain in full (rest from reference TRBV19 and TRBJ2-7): DGGITQSPKYLFRKEGQNVTLSCEQNLNHDAMYWYRQDPGQGLRLIYYSQIVNDFQKGDIAEGYSVSREKKESFPLTVTSAQKNPTAFYLCASSSSGAAYEQYFGPGTRLTVT.